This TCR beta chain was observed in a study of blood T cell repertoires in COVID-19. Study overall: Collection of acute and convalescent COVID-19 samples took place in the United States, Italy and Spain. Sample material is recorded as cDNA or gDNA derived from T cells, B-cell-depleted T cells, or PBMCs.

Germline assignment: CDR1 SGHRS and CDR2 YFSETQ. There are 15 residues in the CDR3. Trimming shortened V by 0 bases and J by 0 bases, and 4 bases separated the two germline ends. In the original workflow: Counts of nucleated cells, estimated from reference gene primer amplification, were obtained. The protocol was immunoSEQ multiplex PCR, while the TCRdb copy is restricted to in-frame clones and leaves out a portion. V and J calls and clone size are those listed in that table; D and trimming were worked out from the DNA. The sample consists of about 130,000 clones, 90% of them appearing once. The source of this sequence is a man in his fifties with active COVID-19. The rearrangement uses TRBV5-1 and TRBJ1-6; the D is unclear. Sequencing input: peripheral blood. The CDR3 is CASSLDGSYNSPLHF. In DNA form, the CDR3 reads TGCGCCAGCAGCTTGGACGGCTCCTATAATTCACCCCTCCACTTT.